The count of the clone carrying this T cell receptor beta chain is one. The sample is drawn from a study of T cell changes during pregnancy in multiple sclerosis. Some clones are missing from TCRdb's copy, which holds only in-frame ones; the method was immunoSEQ multiplex PCR. The sample lists fewer than 45,000 clones, roughly 93% seen once, with around 4.8% in the top ten. Germline values: CDR1 SGHNT, CDR2 YYREEE (reference sequence). V gave up 2 bases and J gave up 2 bases, with 11 bases separating them. The CDR3 is 14 amino acids. This chain connects TRBV5-4 to TRBJ2-7; a weak D match, TRBD1 (5 bases). The sequences come from peripheral blood, collected in the second trimester of pregnancy. The origin of this receptor is a female donor in good health, enrolled as a control in a pregnancy study. CDR3 coding DNA: TGTGCCAGCAGCTTAAGGGGAATCCCCTACGAGCAGTACTTC. Protein sequence: CASSLRGIPYEQYF.